This TCR beta chain is from a study of Ad26.COV2.S vaccination and SARS-CoV-2 variants. Across the whole study: Donor was one of the participants in the Ad26.COV2.S arm of the COV1001 trial.

Stated treatment: some 20 received Ad26.COV2.S at low or high dose, single or two shots; several received placebo; per-sample allocation not given. Day 63 following the first vaccine or placebo injection was when the samples were taken. It was an adult aged 18-55 years in Boston who was the donor. Expression of Wuhan-strain SARS-CoV-2 spike came from the Ad26 vector that formed the vaccine. The study, taken as a whole, reports: Vaccinees reportedly had broad spike-specific CD8+ and CD4+ T cell responses.

This table comes from immunoSEQ multiplex PCR, and its TCRdb copy is limited to in-frame clones, with some not included. Here the sample spans 350,000 to 450,000 clones, 92% being singletons. V was pared by 6 bases and J by 7 bases, with 16 bases between. The CDR3 has 14 amino acids. From germline, CDR1 is LNHNV and CDR2 YYDKDF (reference sequence). Details on this clone: What it binds is not known.

The TCR comes from a person aged 18-60 years who received the Ad26.COV2.S COVID-19 vaccine or a placebo. The sample here was peripheral blood, taken in a trial of Ad26.COV2.S vaccine versus placebo. The chain employs TRBV15 and TRBJ1-5; D may be TRBD1 (5 bases). CDR3 DNA sequence: TGTGCCACCAGACCCAAGGGACGGTTGCAGCCCCAGCATTTT. It translates to CATRPKGRLQPQHF.